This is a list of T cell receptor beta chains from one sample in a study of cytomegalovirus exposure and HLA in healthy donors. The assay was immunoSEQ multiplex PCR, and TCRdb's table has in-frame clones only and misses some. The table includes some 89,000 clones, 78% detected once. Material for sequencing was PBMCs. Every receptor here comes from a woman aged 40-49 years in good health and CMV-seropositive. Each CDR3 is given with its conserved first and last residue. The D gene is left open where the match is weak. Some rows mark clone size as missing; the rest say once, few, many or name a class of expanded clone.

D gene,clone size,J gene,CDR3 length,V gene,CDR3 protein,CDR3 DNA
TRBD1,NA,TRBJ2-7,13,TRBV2,CASLRDREYEQYF,TGTGCCAGCCTCAGGGACAGGGAATACGAGCAGTACTTC
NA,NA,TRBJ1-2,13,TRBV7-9,CASSRTVNYGYTF,TGTGCCAGCAGTCGTACAGTTAACTATGGCTACACCTTC
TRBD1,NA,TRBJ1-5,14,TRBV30,CAWNKQGAGQPQHF,TGTGCCTGGAATAAACAGGGGGCAGGGCAGCCCCAGCATTTT
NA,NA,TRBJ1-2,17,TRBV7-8,CASSLAFAGSPDYGYTF,TGTGCCAGCAGCTTAGCGTTCGCAGGGTCCCCGGACTATGGCTACACCTTC
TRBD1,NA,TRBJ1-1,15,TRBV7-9,CASSPGTGMNTEAFF,TGTGCCAGCAGCCCCGGGACAGGGATGAACACTGAAGCTTTCTTT
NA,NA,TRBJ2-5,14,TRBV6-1,CASSEGQLSETQYF,TGTGCCAGCAGTGAAGGACAGTTGTCGGAGACCCAGTACTTC
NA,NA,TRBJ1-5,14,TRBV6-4,CASSDERGGQPQHF,TGTGCCAGCAGTGACGAGAGGGGAGGTCAGCCCCAGCATTTT
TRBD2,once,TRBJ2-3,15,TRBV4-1,CASSQTSGRTDTQYF,TGCGCCAGCAGCCAAACTAGCGGGAGAACAGATACGCAGTATTTT
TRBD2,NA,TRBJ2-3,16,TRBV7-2,CASSPRTSGSTDTQYF,TGTGCCAGCAGCCCTCGGACTAGCGGGAGCACAGATACGCAGTATTTT
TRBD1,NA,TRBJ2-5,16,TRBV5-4,CASSLGPGQGVTTQYF,TGTGCCAGCAGCTTAGGCCCGGGACAGGGTGTGACGACCCAGTACTTC
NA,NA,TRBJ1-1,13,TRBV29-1,CSVEDLRNTEAFF,TGCAGCGTTGAAGATCTTAGGAACACTGAAGCTTTCTTT
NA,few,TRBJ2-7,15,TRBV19,CASSTSDGSSYEQYF,TGTGCCAGTAGTACGTCGGACGGGAGCTCCTACGAGCAGTACTTC
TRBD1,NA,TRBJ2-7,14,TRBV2,CASTMGQGGWEQYF,TGTGCCAGCACTATGGGACAGGGCGGTTGGGAGCAGTACTTC
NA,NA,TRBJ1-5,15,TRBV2,CASSDPGGGNQPQHF,TGTGCCAGCAGTGATCCCGGGGGGGGAAACCAGCCCCAGCATTTT
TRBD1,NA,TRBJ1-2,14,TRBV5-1,CASSETQGAGGYTF,TGCGCCAGCAGCGAAACACAGGGGGCGGGTGGCTACACCTTC
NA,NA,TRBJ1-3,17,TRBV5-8,CASSLGEGELSGNTIYF,TGTGCCAGCAGCTTAGGGGAAGGGGAACTGTCTGGAAACACCATATATTTT
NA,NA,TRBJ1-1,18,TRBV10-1,CASSEVQGSLPLNTEAFF,TGCGCCAGCAGTGAGGTGCAGGGGTCTTTGCCCTTGAACACTGAAGCTTTCTTT
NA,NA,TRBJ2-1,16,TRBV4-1,CASSQEGRTSRNEQFF,TGCGCCAGCAGCCAAGAGGGGAGAACTAGCCGCAATGAGCAGTTCTTC
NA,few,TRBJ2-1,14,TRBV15,CATSWDTPYNEQFF,TGTGCCACCAGCTGGGACACCCCTTACAATGAGCAGTTCTTC
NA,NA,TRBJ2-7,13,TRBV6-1,CASRGTGTYEQYF,TGTGCCAGCAGGGGTACAGGTACATACGAGCAGTACTTC
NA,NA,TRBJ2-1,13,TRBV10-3,CAIFSEFYNEQFF,TGTGCCATCTTTAGCGAATTCTACAATGAGCAGTTCTTC
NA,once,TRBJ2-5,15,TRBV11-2,CASSLDGSAAETQYF,TGTGCCAGCAGCTTAGATGGGTCTGCGGCAGAGACCCAGTACTTC
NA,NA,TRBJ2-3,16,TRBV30,CAWSVRGGYSPDTQYF,TGTGCCTGGAGTGTACGTGGTGGATATAGCCCAGATACGCAGTATTTT
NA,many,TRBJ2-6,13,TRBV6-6,CASSYQGPNVLTF,TGTGCCAGCAGTTACCAGGGCCCCAACGTCCTGACTTTC
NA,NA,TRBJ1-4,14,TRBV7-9,CASSSIPGLSKLFF,TGTGCCAGCAGTTCCATCCCGGGACTTTCGAAACTGTTTTTT
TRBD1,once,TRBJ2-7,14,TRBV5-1,CASTLGGFSYEQYF,TGCGCCAGCACCCTAGGGGGCTTCTCCTACGAGCAGTACTTC
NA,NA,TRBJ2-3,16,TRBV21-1,CASSKEPGQEADTQYF,TGTGCCAGCAGCAAAGAACCGGGACAGGAGGCCGATACGCAGTATTTT
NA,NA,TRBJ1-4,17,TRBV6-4,CASSDSVRGVGNEKLFF,TGTGCCAGCAGTGACTCGGTCCGGGGGGTAGGAAATGAAAAACTGTTTTTT
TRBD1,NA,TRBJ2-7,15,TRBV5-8,CASSFLGQGLSEQYF,TGTGCCAGCAGCTTTTTGGGACAGGGGCTCAGTGAGCAGTACTTC
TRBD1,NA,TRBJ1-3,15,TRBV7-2,CASSSTGDSGNTIYF,TGTGCCAGCAGCTCCACAGGGGACTCTGGAAACACCATATATTTT
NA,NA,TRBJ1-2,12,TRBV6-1,CASSGGGGGYTF,TGTGCCAGCAGTGGGGGGGGAGGGGGCTACACCTTC
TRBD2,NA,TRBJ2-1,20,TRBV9,CASSVPQLREGPFDFGEQFF,TGTGCCAGCAGCGTTCCCCAACTGCGGGAGGGCCCGTTTGATTTTGGTGAGCAGTTCTTC
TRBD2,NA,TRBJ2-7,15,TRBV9,CASSVNGAGVVEQYF,TGTGCCAGCAGCGTAAATGGAGCGGGAGTTGTTGAGCAGTACTTC
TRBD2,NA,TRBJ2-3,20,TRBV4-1,CASSHRYFSGGGSSTDTQYF,TGCGCCAGCAGCCACCGATATTTTAGCGGGGGGGGGTCTAGCACAGATACGCAGTATTTT
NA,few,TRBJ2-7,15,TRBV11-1,CASSFRGGGSYEQYF,TGTGCCAGCAGCTTCCGCGGCGGCGGCTCCTACGAGCAGTACTTC
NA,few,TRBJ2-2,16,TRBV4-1,CASKRSSGLDTGELFF,TGCGCCAGCAAGAGATCGAGCGGGCTGGACACCGGGGAGCTGTTTTTT
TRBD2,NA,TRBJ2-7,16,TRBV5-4,CASSFIILAGAYEQYF,TGTGCCAGCAGTTTCATTATACTAGCGGGGGCCTACGAGCAGTACTTC
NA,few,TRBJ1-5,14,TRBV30,CAWSVQGGNQPQHF,TGTGCCTGGAGTGTACAGGGAGGGAATCAGCCCCAGCATTTT
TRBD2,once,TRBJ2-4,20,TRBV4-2,CASSPRAGLAGDGAKNIQYF,TGTGCCAGCAGCCCTCGGGCCGGACTAGCGGGAGACGGAGCCAAAAACATTCAGTACTTC